The 26 T cell receptor beta chains below come from one sample, sequenced in a study of T cells in localized non-small cell lung cancer. Clones were read by immunoSEQ multiplex PCR, and TCRdb kept only the in-frame ones, dropping some. The sample carries tens of thousands of clones, 85% to 90% recorded once. This sample comprised peripheral blood, obtained before any cancer treatment. All receptors come from a male donor aged 60 or older with stage III lung adenocarcinoma.

The CDR3 here is CASSLEASLYTGELFF. The CDR3 nucleotides read TGTGCCAGCAGCTTAGAGGCCAGCCTTTACACCGGGGAGCTGTTTTTT. The chain uses TRBV7-6 and TRBJ2-2; D is unresolved. Germline V gene sequence: CDR1 SGHVS, CDR2 FNYEAQ. V was cut by 1 base and J by 3 bases, with 12 bases left in between. The CDR3 is made up of 16 amino acids.

The chain combines TRBV4-1 with TRBJ2-7; either TRBD1 or TRBD2 may fit D (7 bases each). Germline CDR1 is MGHRA and CDR2 is YSYEKL. The CDR3 is made up of 16 amino acids. V was trimmed by 0 bases and J by 10 bases, leaving 22 bases between them. CDR3 DNA: TGCGCCAGCAGCCAAGAGGTCGCAGGGGGGGGCATCCGACAGTACTTC. Its translation is CASSQEVAGGGIRQYF.

This clone was seen a few times. The rearrangement uses TRBV29-1 and TRBJ2-7; weak D call: TRBD2 (6 bases). Trimming pared 3 bases from V and 6 bases from J, leaving 18 bases between. The CDR3 is 14 residues long. Germline CDR1 is SQVTM and CDR2 is ANQGSEA. The CDR3 DNA is TGCAGCGTTGATCAGCCGGGAGTCTCCCTCGAGCAGTACTTC. It is translated as CSVDQPGVSLEQYF.

The genes are TRBV5-1 and TRBJ2-5; tentatively, D is TRBD1 (6 bases). CDR1 is SGHRS, CDR2 YFSETQ, per germline. The V gene lost 9 bases and the J gene lost 4 bases, with 16 bases spanning the gap. CDR3 length equals 13 residues. The CDR3 sequence: CATAPGGGETQYF. The CDR3 nucleotides read TGCGCCACCGCTCCTGGGGGCGGAGAGACCCAGTACTTC.

The rearrangement links TRBV19 to TRBJ1-6; D is uncertain. The CDR3 has 13 residues. From germline, CDR1 is LNHDA and CDR2 SQIVND (reference sequence). V was trimmed by 4 bases and J by 7 bases, leaving 8 bases between them. The CDR3 region has the DNA TGTGCCAGTAGTACAATCGGCAATTCACCCCTCCACTTT. Residues: CASSTIGNSPLHF.

J is TRBJ1-3 and V is TRBV4-2; D gene ambiguous. V was pared by 1 base and J by 5 bases, with 9 bases between. CDR3 size: 14 residues. Germline assignment: CDR1 LGHNA and CDR2 YNFKEQ. The CDR3 loop reads CASSQAPGRNTIYF. CDR3 DNA: TGTGCCAGCAGCCAAGCTCCGGGTCGAAACACCATATATTTT.

This chain joins TRBV9 and TRBJ2-3, with 12 bases that match TRBD2. V lost 3 bases, J lost 3 bases, and 2 bases stayed unmatched. Germline values: CDR1 SGDLS, CDR2 YYNGEE. CDR3 length equals 15 residues. CDR3 amino acids: CASSASGGATDTQYF. The DNA for the CDR3 is TGTGCCAGCAGCGCTAGCGGGGGGGCAACAGATACGCAGTATTTT.

The chain joins TRBV7-9 to TRBJ1-2, with D unclear. The CDR3 has 13 residues. Trimming took off 8 bases at V and 4 bases at J, with 14 bases between the two ends. CDR1 and CDR2 (germline): SEHNR, FQNEAQ (reference sequence). Written as DNA, the CDR3 is TGTGCCAGCGGCCGAGGGCCTCCCTATGGCTACACCTTC. Its translation is CASGRGPPYGYTF.

The V gene is TRBV5-1, the J gene TRBJ2-5, with D unresolved. CDR3 size: 14 residues. The V end was cut by 5 bases, the J end by 5 bases, with 16 bases between. Per germline, CDR1 SGHRS and CDR2 YFSETQ. CDR3 residues: CASRPQDSGETQYF. CDR3 sequence (DNA): TGCGCCAGCAGACCCCAGGATAGTGGGGAGACCCAGTACTTC.

The gene calls are TRBV5-4 and TRBJ1-1; a weak D match, TRBD1 (5 bases). CDR3 length equals 14 residues. The V and J ends lost 4 bases and 6 bases respectively, with 16 bases between them. The germline V gene encodes CDR1 SGHNT and CDR2 YYREEE (reference sequence). CDR3 amino acids: CASSTPGQGSEAFF. The CDR3 nucleotides are TGTGCCAGCAGCACACCGGGGCAGGGATCTGAAGCTTTCTTT.

This clone has just one count. In nucleotides, the CDR3 is TGTGCCAGTAAGTTAAACTCCCTATCCAATGAGCAGTTCTTC. As protein: CASKLNSLSNEQFF. The J gene is TRBJ2-1, the V gene TRBV19; D gene uncertain. The CDR3 contains 14 residues. Between the trimmed V and J ends, which lost 7 bases and 6 bases, there was a span of 16 bases. Germline V gene data show CDR1 as LNHDA and CDR2 as SQIVND (reference sequence).

The J gene is TRBJ1-3, the V gene TRBV9, with 7 nucleotides matching TRBD1. The V gene's germline CDR1 is SGDLS and CDR2 YYNGEE. This CDR3 contains 18 residues. With V trimmed by 3 bases and J by 0 bases, 12 bases remained unmatched. The CDR3 region is CASSGAPRTGGSGNTIYF. CDR3 nucleotide sequence: TGTGCCAGCAGCGGAGCCCCCAGGACAGGCGGCTCTGGAAACACCATATATTTT.

This clone appeared a single time. The rearrangement links TRBV7-9 to TRBJ2-5; D is tentatively TRBD1 or TRBD2 (5 bases each). Per the germline V gene, CDR1 is SEHNR and CDR2 is FQNEAQ (reference sequence). This CDR3 is 13 amino acids long. The ends were cut back, 2 bases at V and 5 bases at J, with 9 bases in the middle. CDR3 sequence (DNA): TGTGCCAGCAGCTTATCCGGGACGGAGACCCAGTACTTC. Translating gives CASSLSGTETQYF.

The chain joins TRBV12-5 to TRBJ2-7; maybe TRBD1 (5 bases). Germline CDR1 is LGHNT and CDR2 is FRNRAP. Trimming stripped 6 bases from V and 6 bases from J, with 15 bases between. CDR3 size: 13 residues. This chain's CDR3 is CASGGAAVLEQYF. DNA of the CDR3: TGTGCTAGTGGAGGGGCGGCTGTTCTCGAGCAGTACTTC.

This clone has just one count. This sequence joins TRBV5-1 and TRBJ2-7; D unclear. Germline V gives CDR1 SGHRS, CDR2 YFSETQ. V shed 4 bases and J shed 6 bases, with 20 bases lying between them. The CDR3 extends over 15 amino acids. CDR3 residues: CASSLGLTPNSEQYF. For the CDR3, the DNA is TGCGCCAGCAGCCTGGGTCTTACGCCCAACTCCGAGCAGTACTTC. Based on the CDR3 plus reference TRBV5-1 and TRBJ2-7, the full variable domain is KAGVTQTPRYLIKTRGQQVTLSCSPISGHRSVSWYQQTPGQGLQFLFEYFSETQRNKGNFPGRFSGRQFSNSRSEMNVSTLELGDSALYLCASSLGLTPNSEQYFGPGTRLTVT.

This chain links TRBV7-2 with TRBJ1-6; D uncertain. CDR1 is SGHTA, CDR2 FQGNSA, per germline. The CDR3 consists of 13 residues. The V end was cut by 4 bases, the J end by 9 bases, with 10 bases between. CDR3 in amino acids: CASSSGRFSPLHF. The CDR3 nucleotides are TGTGCCAGCAGCTCCGGTCGGTTTTCACCCCTCCACTTT.

V is TRBV4-1 and J is TRBJ2-2; D call uncertain. CDR1 and CDR2 from the germline V gene are MGHRA and YSYEKL. The CDR3 runs 14 residues. V shed 2 bases and J shed 1 base, with 5 bases lying between them. CDR3 sequence: CASSQLMNTGELFF. DNA for the CDR3: TGCGCCAGCAGCCAACTTATGAACACCGGGGAGCTGTTTTTT.

The chain couples TRBV25-1 to TRBJ2-7, with TRBD1 as a possible D gene (6 bases). Germline V lookup: CDR1 MGHDK, CDR2 SYGVNS. The V gene lost 4 bases and the J gene lost 4 bases, with 14 bases spanning the gap. The CDR3 length is 14 residues. CDR3 in DNA: TGTGCCAGCAGTGTTACAGGGACGAGATACGAGCAGTACTTC. This codes for CASSVTGTRYEQYF.

V usage is TRBV27 and J usage is TRBJ1-5; D uncertain. V was shortened by 5 bases and J by 3 bases, with 14 bases between the two germline ends. Per the germline V gene, CDR1 is MNHEY and CDR2 is SMNVEV (reference sequence). The CDR3 loop spans 15 amino acids. The CDR3 loop reads CASSLTGADNQPQHF. DNA of the CDR3: TGTGCCAGCAGTCTTACGGGCGCGGACAATCAGCCCCAGCATTTT.

The sample holds one count of this clone. This chain connects TRBV9 to TRBJ1-2; D remains ambiguous. Germline-derived CDR1 and CDR2 are SGDLS and YYNGEE. The CDR3 extends over 16 amino acids. V was trimmed by 0 bases and J by 4 bases, leaving 16 bases between them. The CDR3 loop is CASSVDTPSRGYGYTF. The CDR3 DNA is TGTGCCAGCAGCGTAGATACCCCTTCGCGGGGCTATGGCTACACCTTC. Full variable domain (rest looked up from reference TRBV9 and TRBJ1-2): DSGVTQTPKHLITATGQRVTLRCSPRSGDLSVYWYQQSLDQGLQFLIQYYNGEERAKGNILERFSAQQFPDLHSELNLSSLELGDSALYFCASSVDTPSRGYGYTFGSGTRLTVV.

This chain connects TRBV27 to TRBJ2-7; D call uncertain. The CDR3 covers 13 residues. Germline CDR1 reads MNHEY; CDR2 reads SMNVEV (reference sequence). The V end was cut by 0 bases, the J end by 0 bases, with 3 bases between. The CDR3 sequence is CASSLSLSYEQYF. The CDR3, as DNA: TGTGCCAGCAGTTTATCCCTCTCCTACGAGCAGTACTTC.

This clone was counted a few times. The CDR3 sequence: CASSLQQGGYGYTF. The DNA for the CDR3 is TGTGCCAGCAGCTTACAGCAGGGAGGCTATGGCTACACCTTC. The rearrangement links TRBV11-2 to TRBJ1-2; TRBD1 is a possible D gene (5 bases). CDR3 length: 14 residues. Between the trimmed V and J ends, which lost 2 bases and 4 bases, there was a span of 11 bases. CDR1 is SGHAT and CDR2 is FQNNGV in the germline V gene.

The V gene is TRBV9, the J gene TRBJ1-2, with unresolved D. This CDR3 has 14 amino acids. The V gene lost 7 bases and the J gene lost 6 bases, with 19 bases spanning the gap. CDR1 and CDR2 from the germline V gene are SGDLS and YYNGEE. CDR3 nucleotide sequence: TGTGCCAGCCTTGGGAACATGGGCGCAGATGGCTACACCTTC. Translated: CASLGNMGADGYTF.

This chain uses TRBV30 with TRBJ2-5; weak D call: TRBD2 (6 bases). Germline CDR1 and CDR2: GTSNPN and SVGIG (reference sequence). The CDR3 totals 13 residues. With 3 bases removed from V and 5 bases from J, the gap between germline ends came to 13 bases. The CDR3 loop reads CAWSRELRETQYF. The CDR3, as DNA: TGTGCCTGGAGCCGGGAGCTGCGGGAGACCCAGTACTTC.

The chain is built from TRBV28 and TRBJ1-1, with 8 bases lining up with TRBD1. Germline V lookup: CDR1 MDHEN, CDR2 SYDVKM. The CDR3 runs 16 residues. Losses at the gene ends were 6 bases for V and 1 base for J; bases not matched to a gene: 10. CDR3 nucleotide sequence: TGTGCCAGCAGCCGCCCCCCGGGACAGGAGAACACTGAAGCTTTCTTT. Residues: CASSRPPGQENTEAFF.

The genes are TRBV2 and TRBJ2-7; 10 nucleotides align to TRBD1. This CDR3 is 15 amino acids long. After removal of 3 bases from V and 1 base from J, the junction contained 3 bases not matched to a gene. Germline CDR1 is SNHLY and CDR2 is FYNNEI. CDR3 bases: TGTGCCAGCAGTGACCGGGACAGGGGATCCTACGAGCAGTACTTC. Protein product: CASSDRDRGSYEQYF.